Below are 2 T cell receptor beta chains sequenced from a single sample in a study of T cell responses to AZD1222 COVID-19 vaccine. Sequenced by immunoSEQ multiplex PCR; TCRdb stores in-frame clones only, minus some. The table records approximately 120,000 clones, about nine tenths of them present only once. Sequenced here: peripheral blood, sampled on day 0 of AZD1222 vaccination. All receptors come from an adult in good health.

V and J are TRBV19 and TRBJ2-7; 8 bases match TRBD2. CDR1 is LNHDA, CDR2 SQIVND, per germline (reference sequence). This CDR3 contains 14 residues. J was trimmed by 0 bases and V by 7 bases; bases with no gene match: 5. In nucleotides, the CDR3 is TGTGCCAGTACGCTAAGCGGGGGCTCCTACGAGCAGTACTTC. Its translation: CASTLSGGSYEQYF.

The genes are TRBV23-1 and TRBJ2-2; 7 nucleotides line up with TRBD1. TRBV23-1 is noted as an ORF with a role that remains uncertain. The J segment lost 4 bases and the V segment lost 4 bases, leaving 9 bases of the junction unmatched. The CDR3 sequence is 16 residues long. The CDR3 DNA follows: TGCGCCAGCAGTCCCCCGACAGGGAGAGGCACCGGGGAGCTGTTTTTT. Amino acids: CASSPPTGRGTGELFF.